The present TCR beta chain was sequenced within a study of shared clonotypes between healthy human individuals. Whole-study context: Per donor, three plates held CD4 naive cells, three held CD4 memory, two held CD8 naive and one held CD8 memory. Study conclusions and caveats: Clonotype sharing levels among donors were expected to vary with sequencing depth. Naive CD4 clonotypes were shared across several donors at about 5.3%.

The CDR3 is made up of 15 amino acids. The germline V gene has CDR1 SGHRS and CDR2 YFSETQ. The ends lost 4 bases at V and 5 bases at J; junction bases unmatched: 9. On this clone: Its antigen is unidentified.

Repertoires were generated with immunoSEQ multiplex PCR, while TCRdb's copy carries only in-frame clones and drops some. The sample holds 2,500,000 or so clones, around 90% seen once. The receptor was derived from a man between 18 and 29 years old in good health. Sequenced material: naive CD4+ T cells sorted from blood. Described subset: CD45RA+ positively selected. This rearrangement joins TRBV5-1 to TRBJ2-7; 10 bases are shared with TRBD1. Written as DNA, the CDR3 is TGCGCCAGCAGCGCACAAGGGACAGGGGATAACGAGCAGTACTTC. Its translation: CASSAQGTGDNEQYF.